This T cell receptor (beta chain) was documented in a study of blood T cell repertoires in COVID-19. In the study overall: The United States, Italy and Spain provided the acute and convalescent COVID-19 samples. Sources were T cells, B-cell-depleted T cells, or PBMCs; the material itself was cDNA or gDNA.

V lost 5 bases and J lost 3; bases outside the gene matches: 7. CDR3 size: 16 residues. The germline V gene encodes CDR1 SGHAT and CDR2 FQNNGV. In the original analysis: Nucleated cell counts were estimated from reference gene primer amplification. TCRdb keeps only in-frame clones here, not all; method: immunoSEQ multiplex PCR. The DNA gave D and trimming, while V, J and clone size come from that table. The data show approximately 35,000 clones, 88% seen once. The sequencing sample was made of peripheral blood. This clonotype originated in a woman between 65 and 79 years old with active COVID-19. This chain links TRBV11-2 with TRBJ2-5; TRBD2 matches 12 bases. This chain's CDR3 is CASSPRLAGAKETQYF. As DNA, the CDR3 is TGTGCCAGCAGCCCCCGACTAGCGGGGGCAAAAGAGACCCAGTACTTC.